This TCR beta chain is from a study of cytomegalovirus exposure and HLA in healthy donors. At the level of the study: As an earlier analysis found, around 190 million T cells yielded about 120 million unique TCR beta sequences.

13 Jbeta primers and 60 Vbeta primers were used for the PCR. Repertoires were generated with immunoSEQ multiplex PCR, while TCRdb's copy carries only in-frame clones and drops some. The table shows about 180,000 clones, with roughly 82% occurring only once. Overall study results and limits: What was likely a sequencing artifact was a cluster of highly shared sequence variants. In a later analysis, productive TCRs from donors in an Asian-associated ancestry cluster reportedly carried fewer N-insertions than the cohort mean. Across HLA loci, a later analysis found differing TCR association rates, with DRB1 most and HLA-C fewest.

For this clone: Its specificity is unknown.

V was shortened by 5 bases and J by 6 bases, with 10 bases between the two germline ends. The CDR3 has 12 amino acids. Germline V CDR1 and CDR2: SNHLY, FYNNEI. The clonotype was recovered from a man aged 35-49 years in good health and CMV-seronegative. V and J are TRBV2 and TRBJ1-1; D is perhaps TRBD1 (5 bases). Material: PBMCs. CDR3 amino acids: CASSRQSPEAFF. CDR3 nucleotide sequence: TGTGCCAGCAGTAGACAGTCCCCTGAAGCTTTCTTT.